One and the same sample provided the 25 T cell receptor beta chains below, sequenced in a study of technical replicates of blood from a handful of donors. TCRdb's copy holds only in-frame clones and misses some; the assay was immunoSEQ multiplex PCR. The repertoire consists of around 72,000 clones, with 90% to 95% occurring once and the leading ten covering roughly 0.4%. Sequenced input: T cells isolated from PBMCs. Receptors originate from a human donor in good health. Some clones in this sample may be carry-over from other donors' samples.

The chain employs TRBV9 and TRBJ1-1, with 7 nucleotides matching TRBD1. Germline V gives CDR1 SGDLS, CDR2 YYNGEE. This CDR3 contains 16 residues. The junction had 12 bases not matched to a gene; V was cut back by 3 bases and J by 4 bases. The CDR3 spells CASSALTGLHGTEAFF. CDR3 nucleotides: TGTGCCAGCAGCGCCCTGACAGGGCTTCACGGCACTGAAGCTTTCTTT.

The rearrangement uses TRBV6-1 and TRBJ1-1; D is possibly TRBD1 (5 bases). The CDR3 runs 16 residues. With 1 base removed from V and 1 base from J, the gap between germline ends came to 13 bases. CDR1 is MNHNS, CDR2 SASEGT, per germline. The CDR3 reads CASSEGGGFTNTEAFF. The CDR3, as DNA: TGTGCCAGCAGTGAAGGGGGGGGATTCACGAACACTGAAGCTTTCTTT.

The chain has TRBV25-1 and TRBJ1-4; D is ambiguous. The CDR3 extends over 14 amino acids. V lost 6 bases and J lost 5, with 13 bases in between. CDR1 and CDR2 from the germline V gene are MGHDK and SYGVNS. The CDR3 here is CASSRGSVNEKLFF. The CDR3 region has the DNA TGTGCCAGCAGCCGAGGGTCGGTCAATGAAAAACTGTTTTTT.

This clone was seen a handful of times. The CDR3 DNA is TGTGCCAGCAGCTCCCGACTAGCGGGGCCCCTTTCCTACGAGCAGTACTTC. Protein sequence: CASSSRLAGPLSYEQYF. The rearrangement joins TRBV11-2 to TRBJ2-7, with 11 bases fitting TRBD2. This CDR3 comprises 17 residues. The junction had 9 bases not matched to a gene; V was cut back by 4 bases and J by 1 base. Germline V gene lookup returns CDR1 SGHAT and CDR2 FQNNGV. Supplemented by reference TRBV11-2 and TRBJ2-7, the full variable domain reads EAGVAQSPRYKIIEKRQSVAFWCNPISGHATLYWYQQILGQGPKLLIQFQNNGVVDDSQLPKDRFSAERLKGVDSTLKIQPAKLEDSAVYLCASSSRLAGPLSYEQYFGPGTRLTVT.

V usage is TRBV9 and J usage is TRBJ1-2, with TRBD1 identical over 7 bases. With V trimmed by 0 bases and J by 4 bases, 6 bases remained unmatched. CDR1 and CDR2 from the germline V gene are SGDLS and YYNGEE. This CDR3 has 15 amino acids. In DNA form, the CDR3 reads TGTGCCAGCAGCGTAGTGGAGGGGGCAGGCTATGGCTACACCTTC. Translated: CASSVVEGAGYGYTF.

The CDR3 sequence is CASSIGQNEQYF. CDR3 bases: TGTGCCAGTAGTATAGGGCAGAACGAGCAGTACTTC. The gene calls are TRBV19 and TRBJ2-7; D remains ambiguous. The CDR3 covers 12 residues. The V gene's germline CDR1 is LNHDA and CDR2 SQIVND (reference sequence). Trimming pared 1 base from V and 5 bases from J, leaving 6 bases between.

The rearrangement uses TRBV7-4 and TRBJ1-3; D remains unclear. The CDR3 loop spans 13 amino acids. Germline CDR1 SGHVT, CDR2 SQSDAQ. V lost 2 bases to trimming and J lost 4 bases, with 6 bases between them. The CDR3 is CASSLSSGNTIYF. The CDR3 nucleotides read TGTGCCAGCAGCTTATCGTCCGGAAACACCATATATTTT.

The chain uses TRBV5-1 and TRBJ2-3; 12 bases are a match to TRBD2. Germline V gives CDR1 SGHRS, CDR2 YFSETQ. CDR3 length: 15 residues. V trimming: 4 bases; J trimming: 4 bases; junction bases outside the gene matches: 4. CDR3 sequence reads: CASSPSGGAPDTQYF. For the CDR3, the DNA is TGCGCCAGCAGCCCTAGCGGGGGGGCACCAGATACGCAGTATTTT.

This rearrangement joins TRBV6-1 to TRBJ1-5; D remains unclear. Germline lookup yields CDR1 MNHNS and CDR2 SASEGT. This CDR3 is built from 18 residues. Trimming removed 2 bases at V and 7 bases at J, with 24 bases between. CDR3 protein: CASSEFGIFNFARQPQHF. The CDR3 coding sequence is TGTGCCAGCAGTGAATTCGGTATCTTTAATTTTGCTCGGCAGCCCCAGCATTTT.

This clone showed up just a few times. The V call is TRBV7-2, the J call TRBJ1-5, with TRBD1 matching 8 bases. This CDR3 spans 15 amino acids. V lost 6 bases to trimming and J lost 6 bases; unmatched junction nucleotides: 10. From germline, CDR1 is SGHTA and CDR2 FQGNSA. In DNA, the CDR3 is TGTGCCAGCAGTCACGGACAGGGCAGGGTTCAGCCCCAGCATTTT. Its translation is CASSHGQGRVQPQHF.

This clone appeared a few times. This chain joins TRBV10-3 and TRBJ1-2, with a possible D match to TRBD1 (6 bases). Looked up from germline, CDR1 is ENHRY and CDR2 is SYGVKD. The CDR3 totals 13 residues. The germline V and J ends were trimmed by 4 bases and 3 bases, with 9 bases remaining between them. In DNA, the CDR3 is TGTGCCATCAGTGGTTCAGGGGACTATGGCTACACCTTC. Residues: CAISGSGDYGYTF.

The CDR3 spells CAWSVRNRLAKNIQYF. CDR3 DNA sequence: TGTGCCTGGAGTGTTCGTAACAGATTAGCCAAAAACATTCAGTACTTC. The chain is built from TRBV30 and TRBJ2-4; no clear D gene. This CDR3 region has 16 residues. With 0 bases removed from V and 0 bases from J, the gap between germline ends came to 12 bases. Germline V gene sequence: CDR1 GTSNPN, CDR2 SVGIG (reference sequence).

This sequence joins TRBV9 and TRBJ2-3, with 7 bases that match TRBD2. Germline assignment: CDR1 SGDLS and CDR2 YYNGEE. V lost 0 bases, J lost 7 bases, and 11 bases stayed unmatched. The CDR3 is 16 amino acids. The CDR3 protein is CASSVVPLAAEHTQYF. The CDR3 coding sequence is TGTGCCAGCAGCGTAGTCCCCCTAGCGGCGGAACATACGCAGTATTTT.

The CDR3 reads CASGRGGLYNEQFF. In DNA form, the CDR3 reads TGCGCCAGCGGGAGGGGGGGCTTATACAATGAGCAGTTCTTC. The genes are TRBV10-1 and TRBJ2-1, with D tentatively TRBD2 (7 bases). CDR1 and CDR2 (germline): WNHNN, SYGVQD (reference sequence). The V gene lost 8 bases and the J gene lost 4 bases, with 15 bases spanning the gap. The CDR3 has 14 amino acids.

The V gene is TRBV7-3, the J gene TRBJ2-2; TRBD1 agrees at 7 bases. The junction had 1 base not matched to a gene; V was cut back by 3 bases and J by 0 bases. CDR1 and CDR2 from the germline V gene are SGHTA and FQGTGA. This CDR3 contains 15 residues. CDR3 sequence: CASSFTGANTGELFF. The DNA of the CDR3 is TGTGCCAGCAGCTTCACAGGGGCGAACACCGGGGAGCTGTTTTTT.

V gene TRBV29-1 combines with J gene TRBJ2-5; TRBD2 matches 11 bases. The CDR3 runs to 14 residues. The ends lost 7 bases at V and 4 bases at J; junction bases unmatched: 8. CDR1 is SQVTM and CDR2 is ANQGSEA in the germline V gene. DNA for the CDR3: TGCAGCGCCCTACTAGCGGGGGTTGTAGAGACCCAGTACTTC. Protein sequence: CSALLAGVVETQYF.

The chain uses TRBV6-4 and TRBJ2-1; 8 positions match TRBD1. CDR1 and CDR2 (germline): MRHNA, SNTAGT. The CDR3 sequence is 14 residues long. The J segment lost 6 bases and the V segment lost 2 bases, leaving 3 bases of the junction unmatched. CDR3 sequence reads: CASSDQGASNEQFF. In DNA, the CDR3 is TGTGCCAGCAGTGACCAGGGGGCAAGCAATGAGCAGTTCTTC.

V usage is TRBV19 and J usage is TRBJ1-1; a possible D gene is TRBD1 (6 bases). This CDR3 has 14 amino acids. Trimming removed 1 base at V and 7 bases at J, with 13 bases between. Per the germline V gene, CDR1 is LNHDA and CDR2 is SQIVND (reference sequence). The CDR3: CASSIADRTFEAFF. Written as DNA, the CDR3 is TGTGCCAGTAGTATAGCCGACAGGACTTTTGAAGCTTTCTTT. Looking up the rest from reference TRBV19 and TRBJ1-1 gives the full variable domain: DGGITQSPKYLFRKEGQNVTLSCEQNLNHDAMYWYRQDPGQGLRLIYYSQIVNDFQKGDIAEGYSVSREKKESFPLTVTSAQKNPTAFYLCASSIADRTFEAFFGQGTRLTVV.

The chain employs TRBV19 and TRBJ2-7, with D possibly being TRBD2 (7 bases). The CDR3 contains 17 residues. Between the trimmed V and J ends, which lost 1 base and 6 bases, there was a span of 22 bases. The germline CDR1 and CDR2 sequences are LNHDA and SQIVND (reference sequence). The CDR3: CASSIGGGAGQLGEQYF. CDR3 in DNA: TGTGCCAGTAGTATAGGAGGGGGAGCGGGACAACTTGGCGAGCAGTACTTC.

J is TRBJ2-2 and V is TRBV7-3, with 10 bases identical to TRBD2. V dropped 4 bases and J dropped 0; count of bases not matched to a gene: 8. CDR1 is SGHTA and CDR2 is FQGTGA in the germline V gene. The CDR3 covers 18 residues. CDR3 sequence: CASSSALAGSANTGELFF. For the CDR3, the DNA is TGTGCCAGCAGCTCCGCACTAGCGGGATCAGCGAACACCGGGGAGCTGTTTTTT.

V usage is TRBV7-2 and J usage is TRBJ2-3; D gene unclear. The germline CDR1 and CDR2 sequences are SGHTA and FQGNSA. This CDR3 is built from 16 residues. Deletions cut 0 bases from V and 4 bases from J, with 14 bases between. In DNA form, the CDR3 reads TGTGCCAGCAGCTTAGCGCAAGTCACTTACGCAGATACGCAGTATTTT. Residues: CASSLAQVTYADTQYF. The whole variable domain, filled in from reference TRBV7-2 and TRBJ2-3, reads GAGVSQSPSNKVTEKGKDVELRCDPISGHTALYWYRQSLGQGLEFLIYFQGNSAPDKSGLPSDRFSAERTGGSVSTLTIQRTQQEDSAVYLCASSLAQVTYADTQYFGPGTRLTVL.

The V call is TRBV4-1, the J call TRBJ2-3, with 12 bases fitting TRBD2. Germline V gene sequence: CDR1 MGHRA, CDR2 YSYEKL. Trimming removed 8 bases from V and 3 bases from J; junction bases left unmatched: 18. The CDR3 is 19 residues long. CDR3: CASQRLPGLAGSQTDTQYF. Here the CDR3 DNA reads TGCGCCAGCCAAAGACTTCCGGGACTAGCGGGTTCCCAGACAGATACGCAGTATTTT.

The chain carries TRBV11-2 and TRBJ2-7, with a possible D match to TRBD1 (6 bases). Germline V gene sequence: CDR1 SGHAT, CDR2 FQNNGV. The CDR3 has 14 amino acids. The V gene lost 3 bases and the J gene lost 3 bases, with 12 bases spanning the gap. The CDR3 bases are TGTGCCAGCAGCTTTATGCAGGGGAGCTACGAGCAGTACTTC. This sequence encodes CASSFMQGSYEQYF.

As to this clone: One end of the junction fails to match germline, which may point to a read error. The V and J genes are TRBV6-6 and TRBJ2-7, with 10 bases that match TRBD1. Germline V gene data show CDR1 as MNHNY and CDR2 as SVGAGI (reference sequence). The CDR3 runs 15 residues. The CDR3 DNA reads as TGTGCCAGCAGTAACTCCGGGACAGGGGTCTACGAGCAGTACTTC. It is translated as CASSNSGTGVYEQYF.

CDR3 amino acids: CASSVGEDRGYTF. The CDR3 coding sequence is TGTGCCAGCAGTGTAGGGGAAGACCGAGGCTACACCTTC. The chain couples TRBV6-1 to TRBJ1-2; possible D gene TRBD1, 5 bases. The CDR3 contains 13 residues. CDR1 MNHNS and CDR2 SASEGT come from the germline V gene. V dropped 4 bases and J dropped 8 bases, with 14 bases sitting between them.